These 13 T cell receptor beta chains were sequenced from one sample in a study of CD8 T cells in Susac syndrome. An input of about 0.45 to 1 ug of RNA was subjected to reverse transcription using random hexamers. TCRdb ran MiXCR on the immunoSEQ multiplex PCR reads and lists one entry per CDR3 protein. The sample consists of approximately 230,000 distinct CDR3 sequences, 90% to 95% of them appearing once. Sequencing was done on a sample of CD4+ T cells from PBMCs. The receptors come from a human donor with multiple sclerosis.

This sequence joins TRBV12-3 or TRBV12-4 and TRBJ2-7; 9 bases match TRBD1. The CDR3 totals 13 residues. V shed 9 bases and J 4 bases; nucleotides not matched to a gene: 7. CDR3: CASAGTGKYEQYF. CDR3 sequence (DNA): TGTGCCAGTGCCGGGACAGGGAAATACGAGCAGTACTTC.

This sequence joins TRBV20-1 and TRBJ2-2; D possibly uses TRBD1 or TRBD2 (6 bases each). The CDR3 runs 14 residues. The germline V gene encodes CDR1 DFQATT and CDR2 SNEGSKA (reference sequence). V was pared by 5 bases and J by 0 bases, with 10 bases between. The CDR3 protein is CSAQGRSNTGELFF. CDR3 nucleotide sequence: TGCAGTGCTCAGGGGAGGTCGAACACCGGGGAGCTGTTTTTT.

The chain couples TRBV10-3 to TRBJ1-2, with D uncertain. Germline loops: CDR1 ENHRY, CDR2 SYGVKD. Trimming left V 10 bases short and J 5 bases short, with 14 bases between. The CDR3 has 12 amino acids. CDR3 region: CATAASDYGYTF. The CDR3, as DNA: TGTGCCACCGCAGCGTCGGATTATGGCTACACCTTC.

The chain is built from TRBV6-5 and TRBJ1-3, with a weak D call TRBD1 (5 bases). The CDR3 consists of 15 residues. The V end lost 2 bases, the J end lost 1 base, and 9 bases lay between the germline ends. Germline V gives CDR1 MNHEY, CDR2 SVGAGI. For the CDR3, the DNA is TGTGCCAGCAGTTACCTGGGGCCATCTGGAAACACCATATATTTT. Translation gives CASSYLGPSGNTIYF.

The V gene is TRBV20-1, the J gene TRBJ2-7; D possibly uses TRBD1 or TRBD2 (5 bases each). Germline assignment: CDR1 DFQATT and CDR2 SNEGSKA (reference sequence). V was cut by 6 bases and J by 0 bases, with 18 bases left in between. The length of the CDR3 is 15 residues. CDR3 nucleotide sequence: TGCAGTGCCAGGGACCCCTCCCTAAGCTCCTACGAGCAGTACTTC. Protein product: CSARDPSLSSYEQYF.

CDR3 sequence (DNA): TGTGCCAGCAGTTTAGCCTGGGAGGGCCCGGGGTATTTT. Encoded protein: CASSLAWEGPGYF. This chain uses TRBV12-3 or TRBV12-4 with TRBJ2-3; 7 bases are a match to TRBD2. Trimming took 0 bases from V and 14 from J; bases not matched to a gene: 8. The CDR3 runs to 13 residues.

V is TRBV11-2 and J is TRBJ1-1, with 10 positions matching TRBD1. Germline CDR1 and CDR2: SGHAT and FQNNGV. Germline trimming cut 5 bases from V and 8 bases from J; bases unmatched to any gene: 5. The CDR3 has 13 residues. CDR3 in DNA: TGTGCCAGCAGCCCCGGGACAGGGGTCGAAGCTTTCTTT. Translating gives CASSPGTGVEAFF.

V is TRBV27 and J is TRBJ1-1; D is possibly TRBD1 (5 bases). V was pared by 5 bases and J by 1 base, with 17 bases between. Germline V lookup: CDR1 MNHEY, CDR2 SMNVEV (reference sequence). CDR3 length equals 16 residues. CDR3 amino acids: CASSPWGGSKNTEAFF. CDR3 nucleotide sequence: TGTGCCAGCAGTCCGTGGGGGGGTTCAAAGAACACTGAAGCTTTCTTT.

The chain joins TRBV4-2 to TRBJ2-1; 7 nucleotides agree with TRBD2. Losses at the gene ends were 4 bases for V and 7 bases for J; bases not matched to a gene: 4. This CDR3 is built from 13 residues. Germline V lookup: CDR1 LGHNA, CDR2 YNFKEQ. This chain's CDR3 is CASSPAGVNEQFF. Here the CDR3 DNA reads TGTGCCAGCAGCCCGGCGGGGGTAAATGAGCAGTTCTTC.

This chain connects TRBV9 to TRBJ2-3, with 10 nucleotides matching TRBD1. CDR1 and CDR2 from the germline V gene are SGDLS and YYNGEE. The V segment lost 4 bases and the J segment 4 bases; nucleotides outside the gene matches: 12. CDR3 size: 17 residues. CDR3 nucleotides: TGTGCCAGCAGCCCCCGGGAGGGGACAGGGGTAGCAGATACGCAGTATTTT. This encodes CASSPREGTGVADTQYF.

This chain joins TRBV25-1 and TRBJ1-2; TRBD1 might be the D (6 bases). The V gene's germline CDR1 is MGHDK and CDR2 SYGVNS. The CDR3 has 16 amino acids. Trimming pared 2 bases from V and 5 bases from J, leaving 18 bases between. The DNA of the CDR3 is TGTGCCAGCAGTGAACGTGGGGGCGTTTCCGTTTATGGCTACACCTTC. This codes for CASSERGGVSVYGYTF.

The chain uses TRBV20-1 and TRBJ1-6; 7 bases line up with TRBD1. The V gene's germline CDR1 is DFQATT and CDR2 SNEGSKA (reference sequence). The trim removed 0 bases at V and 0 bases at J, leaving 8 bases unmatched. The CDR3 covers 18 residues. The CDR3 spells CSARDNDRASSYNSPLHF. The CDR3 coding sequence is TGCAGTGCTAGAGATAACGACAGGGCGAGCTCCTATAATTCACCCCTCCACTTT.

In this sample, this clonotype turned up once. The V and J genes are TRBV25-1 and TRBJ1-2; possibly TRBD1 for D (5 bases). V was trimmed by 7 bases and J by 3 bases, leaving 15 bases between them. Germline V gene sequence: CDR1 MGHDK, CDR2 SYGVNS. The CDR3 has 14 amino acids. For the CDR3, the DNA is TGTGCCAGCACCAGGGACGGAGGGCACTATGGCTACACCTTC. Translated: CASTRDGGHYGYTF.